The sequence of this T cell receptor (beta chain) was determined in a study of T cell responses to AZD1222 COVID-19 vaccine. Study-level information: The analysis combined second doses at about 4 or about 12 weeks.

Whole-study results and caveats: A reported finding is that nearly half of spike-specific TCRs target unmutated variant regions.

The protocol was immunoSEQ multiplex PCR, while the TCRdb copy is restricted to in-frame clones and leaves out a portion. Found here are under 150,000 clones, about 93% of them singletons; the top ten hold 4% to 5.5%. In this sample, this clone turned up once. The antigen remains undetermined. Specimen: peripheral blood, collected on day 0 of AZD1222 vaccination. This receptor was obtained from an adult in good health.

The CDR3 DNA is TGTGCCAGGAAAGGCCACGGTTACACCGGGGAGCTGTTTTTT. This sequence encodes CARKGHGYTGELFF. The chain joins TRBV30 to TRBJ2-2, with no clear D. The germline CDR1 and CDR2 sequences are GTSNPN and SVGIG (reference sequence). V was clipped by 8 bases and J by 3 bases, with 16 bases between them. The CDR3 is 14 amino acids.